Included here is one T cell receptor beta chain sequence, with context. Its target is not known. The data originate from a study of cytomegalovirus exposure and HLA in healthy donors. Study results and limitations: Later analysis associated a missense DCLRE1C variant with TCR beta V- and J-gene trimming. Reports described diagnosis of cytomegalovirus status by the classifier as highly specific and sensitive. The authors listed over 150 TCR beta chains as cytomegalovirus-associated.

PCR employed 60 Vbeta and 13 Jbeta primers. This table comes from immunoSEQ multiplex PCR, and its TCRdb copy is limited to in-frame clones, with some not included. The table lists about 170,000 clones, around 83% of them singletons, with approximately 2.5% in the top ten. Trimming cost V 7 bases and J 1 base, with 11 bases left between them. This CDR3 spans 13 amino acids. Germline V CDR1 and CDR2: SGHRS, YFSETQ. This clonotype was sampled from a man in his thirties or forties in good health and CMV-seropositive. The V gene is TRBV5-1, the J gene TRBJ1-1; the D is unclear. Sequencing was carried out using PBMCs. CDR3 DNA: TGCGCCAGCCGTAACCGGGAGAACACTGAAGCTTTCTTT. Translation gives CASRNRENTEAFF.